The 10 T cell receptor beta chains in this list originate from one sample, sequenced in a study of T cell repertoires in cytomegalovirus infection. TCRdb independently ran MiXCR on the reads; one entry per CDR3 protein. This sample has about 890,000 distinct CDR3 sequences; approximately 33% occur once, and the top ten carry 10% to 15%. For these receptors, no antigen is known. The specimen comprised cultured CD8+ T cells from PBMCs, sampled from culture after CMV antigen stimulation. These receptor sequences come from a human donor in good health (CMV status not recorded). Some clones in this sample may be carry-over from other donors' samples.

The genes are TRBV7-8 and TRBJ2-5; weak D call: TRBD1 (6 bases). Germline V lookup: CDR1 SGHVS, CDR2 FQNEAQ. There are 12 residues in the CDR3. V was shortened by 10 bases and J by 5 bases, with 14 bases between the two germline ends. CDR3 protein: CAIGQPSETQYF. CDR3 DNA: TGTGCCATCGGACAGCCCTCCGAGACCCAGTACTTC.

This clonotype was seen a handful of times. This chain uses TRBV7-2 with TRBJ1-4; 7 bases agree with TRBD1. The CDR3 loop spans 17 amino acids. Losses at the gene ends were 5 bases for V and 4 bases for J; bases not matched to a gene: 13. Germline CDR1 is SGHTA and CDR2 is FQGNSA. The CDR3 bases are TGTGCCAGCAGCCCCGCAGGGGGGGGGGCTTATAATGAAAAACTGTTTTTT. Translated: CASSPAGGGAYNEKLFF.

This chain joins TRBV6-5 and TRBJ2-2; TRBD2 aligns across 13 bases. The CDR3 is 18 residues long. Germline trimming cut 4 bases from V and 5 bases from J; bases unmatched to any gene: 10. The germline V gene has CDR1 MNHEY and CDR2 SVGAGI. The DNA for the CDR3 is TGTGCCAGCAGTTCGTACACCCGGGGACTAGCGGGGACCGGGGAGCTGTTTTTT. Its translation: CASSSYTRGLAGTGELFF.

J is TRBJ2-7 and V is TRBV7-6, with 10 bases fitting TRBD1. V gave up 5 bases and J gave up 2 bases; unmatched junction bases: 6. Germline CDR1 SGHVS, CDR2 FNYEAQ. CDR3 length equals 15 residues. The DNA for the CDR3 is TGTGCCAGCAGCCCAGGACAGGGGGTGGCCTACGAGCAGTACTTC. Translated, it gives CASSPGQGVAYEQYF.

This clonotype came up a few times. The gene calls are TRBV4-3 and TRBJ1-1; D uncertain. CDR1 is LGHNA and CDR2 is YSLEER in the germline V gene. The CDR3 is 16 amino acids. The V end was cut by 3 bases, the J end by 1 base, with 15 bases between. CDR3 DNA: TGCGCCAGCAGCCAGCGCGGTTTCGGGCCGAACACTGAAGCTTTCTTT. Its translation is CASSQRGFGPNTEAFF.

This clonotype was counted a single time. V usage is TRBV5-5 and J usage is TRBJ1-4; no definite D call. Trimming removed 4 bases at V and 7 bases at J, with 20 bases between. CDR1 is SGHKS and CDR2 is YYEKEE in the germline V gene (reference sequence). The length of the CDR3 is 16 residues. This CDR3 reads CASSPRQPGGGEKLFF. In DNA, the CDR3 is TGTGCCAGCAGCCCCAGGCAGCCGGGCGGTGGTGAAAAACTGTTTTTT.

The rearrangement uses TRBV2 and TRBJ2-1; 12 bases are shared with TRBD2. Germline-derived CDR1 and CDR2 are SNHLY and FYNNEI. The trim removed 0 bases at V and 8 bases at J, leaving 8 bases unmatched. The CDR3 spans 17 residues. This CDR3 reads CASSEAEELAGGDEQFF. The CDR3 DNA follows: TGTGCCAGCAGTGAAGCGGAAGAACTAGCGGGGGGAGATGAGCAGTTCTTC.

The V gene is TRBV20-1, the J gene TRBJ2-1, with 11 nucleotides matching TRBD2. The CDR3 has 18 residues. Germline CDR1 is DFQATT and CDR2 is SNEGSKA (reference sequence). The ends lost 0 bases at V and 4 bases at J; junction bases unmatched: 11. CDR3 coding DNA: TGCAGTGCTAGAGATTGGGCTAGCGGGGGGTTCACGTACAATGAGCAGTTCTTC. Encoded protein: CSARDWASGGFTYNEQFF.

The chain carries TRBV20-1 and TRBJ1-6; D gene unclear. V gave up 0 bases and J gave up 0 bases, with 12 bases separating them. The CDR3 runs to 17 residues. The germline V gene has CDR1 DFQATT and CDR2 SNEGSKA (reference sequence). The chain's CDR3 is CSARDVDESSYNSPLHF. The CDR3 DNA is TGCAGTGCTAGAGATGTAGATGAGAGCTCCTATAATTCACCCCTCCACTTT.

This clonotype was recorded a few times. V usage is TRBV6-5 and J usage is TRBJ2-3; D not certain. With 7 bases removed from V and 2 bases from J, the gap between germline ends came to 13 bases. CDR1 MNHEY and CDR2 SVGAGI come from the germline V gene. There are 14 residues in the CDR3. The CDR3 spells CASTPAGPTDTQYF. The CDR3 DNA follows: TGTGCCAGCACCCCCGCAGGCCCCACAGATACGCAGTATTTT.